The source of this T cell receptor beta chain is a study of OX40 agonist ivuxolimab in advanced cancers. TCRdb keeps only in-frame clones here, not all; method: immunoSEQ multiplex PCR. The data hold about 70,000 clones, with roughly 80% observed a single time. Study findings and constraints: Circulating CD4+ and CD8+ T cells showed clonal expansion by week 6 at 0.1 to 3.0 mg/kg.

On this clone itself: Its target is not known.

CDR3 length: 14 amino acids. Deletions cut 4 bases from V and 7 bases from J, with 11 bases between. The germline CDR1 and CDR2 sequences are MNHEY and SVGAGI. The investigators sampled blood at baseline, at cycle 4 day 1, and at cycle 7 day 1. Specimen: CD4+ or CD8+ T cells sorted from blood, collected in a trial of the OX40 agonist ivuxolimab. This chain connects TRBV6-5 to TRBJ1-6; D unresolved. This receptor was identified in an adult with an advanced solid tumor such as melanoma, head and neck, liver or kidney cancer. The CDR3 nucleotides are TGTGCCAGCAGTTTGAGGGCTGCAAATTCACCCCTCCACTTT. Protein: CASSLRAANSPLHF.